One sample yielded the 30 T cell receptor beta chains listed below, sequenced in a study of cytomegalovirus exposure and HLA in healthy donors. The PCR ran on 60 Vbeta and 13 Jbeta primers. The table came from immunoSEQ multiplex PCR; TCRdb's copy has only in-frame clones and leaves some out. Of approximately 130,000 clones in the sample, 83% were seen once. The sample consisted of PBMCs. The receptors originated from a girl aged 2 to 9 in good health and CMV-seronegative.

The chain recombines TRBV2 with TRBJ2-7; 8 bases map to TRBD1. CDR1 is SNHLY and CDR2 is FYNNEI in the germline V gene. The CDR3 is 15 amino acids. J was trimmed by 1 base and V by 7 bases; bases with no gene match: 9. CDR3 protein: CASTRTGGVSYEQYF. The DNA of the CDR3 is TGTGCCAGCACCCGAACAGGGGGAGTATCCTACGAGCAGTACTTC.

This clone was counted between two and nine times. CDR3 sequence reads: CASSLAGNRGTEQYF. Here the CDR3 DNA reads TGTGCCAGCAGCTTAGCGGGGAACAGGGGGACTGAGCAGTACTTC. This chain connects TRBV7-2 to TRBJ2-7, with 8 nucleotides matching TRBD1. Trimming took 0 bases from V and 7 from J; bases not matched to a gene: 8. This CDR3 spans 15 amino acids. The germline CDR1 and CDR2 sequences are SGHTA and FQGNSA.

This clone was counted only a few times. The rearrangement uses TRBV7-9 and TRBJ1-3; possibly TRBD1 for D (6 bases). With 2 bases removed from V and 0 bases from J, the gap between germline ends came to 11 bases. The CDR3 extends over 16 amino acids. Germline V CDR1 and CDR2: SEHNR, FQNEAQ (reference sequence). The CDR3 DNA reads as TGTGCCAGCAGCTTACAGGGGCTAAGCTCTGGAAACACCATATATTTT. This sequence encodes CASSLQGLSSGNTIYF.

This clone was seen a few times. The chain employs TRBV27 and TRBJ2-7; possibly TRBD2 for D (6 bases). Germline CDR1 MNHEY, CDR2 SMNVEV (reference sequence). This CDR3 has 14 amino acids. Trimming removed 5 bases from V and 1 base from J, with 12 bases in between. For the CDR3, the DNA is TGTGCCAGCAGTGGCTATGGGGGGTCCTACGAGCAGTACTTC. Translation gives CASSGYGGSYEQYF.

This clone was seen a handful of times. The chain carries TRBV28 and TRBJ1-2; D gene uncertain. With 2 bases removed from V and 1 base from J, the gap between germline ends came to 8 bases. In germline, CDR1 is MDHEN, CDR2 SYDVKM. There are 14 residues in the CDR3. The CDR3 coding sequence is TGTGCCAGCAGTTTAGGCAGGCGTAACTATGGCTACACCTTC. Translated, it gives CASSLGRRNYGYTF.

This clone was detected once. The gene calls are TRBV19 and TRBJ1-1; 7 bases are a match to TRBD1. This CDR3 is 13 amino acids long. Germline trimming cut 7 bases from V and 7 bases from J; bases unmatched to any gene: 9. CDR1 is LNHDA, CDR2 SQIVND, per germline (reference sequence). Here the CDR3 DNA reads TGTGCCAGTACGAGTACACGGGACAGTGAAGCTTTCTTT. This translates into CASTSTRDSEAFF.

V gene TRBV5-4 combines with J gene TRBJ2-5; no reliable D call. Germline V lookup: CDR1 SGHNT, CDR2 YYREEE (reference sequence). V was clipped by 4 bases and J by 1 base, with 8 bases between them. This CDR3 is built from 13 residues. The CDR3 here is CASSPTPQETQYF. The CDR3 nucleotides read TGTGCCAGCAGCCCGACACCCCAAGAGACCCAGTACTTC.

The gene calls are TRBV7-9 and TRBJ2-7, with 7 nucleotides matching TRBD1. J was trimmed by 2 bases and V by 4 bases; bases with no gene match: 8. Per germline, CDR1 SEHNR and CDR2 FQNEAQ (reference sequence). This CDR3 has 15 amino acids. The chain's CDR3 is CASSSSDRATYEQYF. The CDR3 bases are TGTGCCAGCAGCTCGAGCGACAGGGCAACCTACGAGCAGTACTTC.

V gene TRBV29-1 combines with J gene TRBJ1-1, with TRBD1 as a possible D gene (5 bases). V lost 4 bases to trimming and J lost 7 bases, with 10 bases between them. The germline gives CDR1 SQVTM, CDR2 ANQGSEA. The length of the CDR3 is 11 residues. The CDR3 nucleotides are TGCAGCGTTGCAGGGTTGGGTGAAGCTTTCTTT. Translation gives CSVAGLGEAFF.

The rearrangement uses TRBV14 and TRBJ2-5; 10 nucleotides line up with TRBD1. The J segment lost 5 bases and the V segment lost 1 base, leaving 13 bases of the junction unmatched. Per the germline V gene, CDR1 is SGHDN and CDR2 is FVKESK. CDR3 size: 18 residues. The CDR3 sequence is CASSQGPGGTGAGETQYF. In nucleotides, the CDR3 is TGTGCCAGCAGCCAAGGTCCGGGCGGGACAGGGGCAGGGGAGACCCAGTACTTC.

This rearrangement joins TRBV7-2 to TRBJ1-2; 8 bases are a match to TRBD1. CDR1 and CDR2 from the germline V gene are SGHTA and FQGNSA. Trimming at V came to 5 bases and at J to 9 bases, leaving 5 bases not matched to a gene. This CDR3 is 12 amino acids long. Here the CDR3 reads CASSVDRGSYTF. In DNA, the CDR3 is TGTGCCAGCAGCGTCGACAGGGGTAGCTACACCTTC.

V usage is TRBV19 and J usage is TRBJ2-1; TRBD2 might be the D (6 bases). The germline CDR1 and CDR2 sequences are LNHDA and SQIVND (reference sequence). The ends were cut back, 3 bases at V and 0 bases at J, with 12 bases in the middle. This CDR3 is built from 16 residues. This CDR3 is CASSIGGANSYNEQFF. CDR3 bases: TGTGCCAGTAGTATCGGGGGTGCGAACTCCTACAATGAGCAGTTCTTC.

The chain joins TRBV4-1 to TRBJ2-1; 11 bases match TRBD2. The ends lost 1 base at V and 6 bases at J; junction bases unmatched: 11. CDR3 length: 18 amino acids. The germline V gene has CDR1 MGHRA and CDR2 YSYEKL. The CDR3 sequence: CASSQVLLAGAARNEQFF. The CDR3 DNA sequence: TGCGCCAGCAGCCAAGTTTTACTAGCGGGGGCCGCTCGCAATGAGCAGTTCTTC.

The chain combines TRBV6-5 with TRBJ2-1, with D perhaps TRBD2 (5 bases). In germline, CDR1 is MNHEY, CDR2 SVGAGI. V was trimmed by 4 bases and J by 9 bases, leaving 10 bases between them. The CDR3 loop spans 12 amino acids. CDR3 protein: CASSSPGIEQFF. The CDR3 bases are TGTGCCAGCAGTTCCCCCGGGATTGAGCAGTTCTTC.

The chain combines TRBV27 with TRBJ1-2; D unclear. With 6 bases removed from V and 3 bases from J, the gap between germline ends came to 11 bases. Germline CDR1 MNHEY, CDR2 SMNVEV (reference sequence). This CDR3 has 13 residues. The chain's CDR3 is CASRRIGYYGYTF. The DNA for the CDR3 is TGTGCCAGCAGGCGTATCGGGTACTATGGCTACACCTTC.

Concerning this clone itself: The sample carries other DNA sequences with the same CDR3. The gene calls are TRBV9 and TRBJ2-1; 7 bases are shared with TRBD1. Germline V lookup: CDR1 SGDLS, CDR2 YYNGEE. V dropped 4 bases and J dropped 0; count of bases not matched to a gene: 7. This CDR3 spans 16 amino acids. The CDR3 protein is CASSPQGESSYNEQFF. CDR3 in DNA: TGTGCCAGCAGCCCTCAGGGGGAGAGCTCCTACAATGAGCAGTTCTTC.

The chain has TRBV25-1 and TRBJ1-4, with a possible D match to TRBD1 (5 bases). The V gene's germline CDR1 is MGHDK and CDR2 SYGVNS. V lost 4 bases, J lost 5 bases, and 17 bases lay in between. This CDR3 has 16 residues. CDR3 sequence reads: CASSVLLQDLNEKLFF. Written as DNA, the CDR3 is TGTGCCAGCAGTGTATTACTACAGGACCTAAATGAAAAACTGTTTTTT.

The chain has TRBV29-1 and TRBJ1-2; TRBD1 is a possible D gene (6 bases). The germline V gene encodes CDR1 SQVTM and CDR2 ANQGSEA. CDR3 length: 13 residues. Trimming left V 3 bases short and J 8 bases short, with 16 bases between. This CDR3 is CSVDGAGARGYTF. DNA for the CDR3: TGCAGCGTTGACGGGGCAGGGGCTAGAGGCTACACCTTC.

This rearrangement joins TRBV30 to TRBJ2-2, with 9 bases identical to TRBD2. Unmatched junction bases numbered 8, after V lost 8 bases and J lost 4 bases. Germline V lookup: CDR1 GTSNPN, CDR2 SVGIG (reference sequence). The length of the CDR3 is 14 residues. Here the CDR3 reads CAIIAGEITGELFF. The CDR3 DNA reads TGTGCCATAATAGCGGGAGAGATCACCGGGGAGCTGTTTTTT.

This clone occurred once. V usage is TRBV4-1 and J usage is TRBJ1-4; TRBD1 agrees at 7 bases. This CDR3 has 17 amino acids. Germline V gene lookup returns CDR1 MGHRA and CDR2 YSYEKL. Unmatched junction bases numbered 9, after V lost 2 bases and J lost 3 bases. CDR3 coding DNA: TGCGCCAGCAGCCAAAGGGGCCCAGGGGGATCTAATGAAAAACTGTTTTTT. Translated: CASSQRGPGGSNEKLFF.

This chain links TRBV5-1 with TRBJ2-7; 14 bases are shared with TRBD2. Unmatched junction bases numbered 3, after V lost 3 bases and J lost 1 base. The CDR3 covers 16 residues. The germline CDR1 and CDR2 sequences are SGHRS and YFSETQ. The CDR3 nucleotides read TGCGCCAGCAGCTCCCGACTAGCGGGAGGGTCCTACGAGCAGTACTTC. Translating it yields CASSSRLAGGSYEQYF. The full variable domain, rest sourced from reference TRBV5-1 and TRBJ2-7, is KAGVTQTPRYLIKTRGQQVTLSCSPISGHRSVSWYQQTPGQGLQFLFEYFSETQRNKGNFPGRFSGRQFSNSRSEMNVSTLELGDSALYLCASSSRLAGGSYEQYFGPGTRLTVT.

In this sample, this clone turned up a few times. This sequence joins TRBV5-1 and TRBJ1-4, with a tentative D call TRBD1 (6 bases). Between the trimmed V and J ends, which lost 4 bases and 8 bases, there was a span of 15 bases. The CDR3 has 14 residues. Germline CDR1 and CDR2: SGHRS and YFSETQ. The CDR3 loop is CASSLRDTVEKLFF. The CDR3, as DNA: TGCGCCAGCAGCCTCCGGGACACGGTAGAAAAACTGTTTTTT.

This chain uses TRBV30 with TRBJ1-1; 8 nucleotides agree with TRBD1. Germline loops: CDR1 GTSNPN, CDR2 SVGIG (reference sequence). The CDR3 has 13 amino acids. With 4 bases clipped from V and 2 bases from J, the junction kept 3 bases outside the gene matches. The CDR3 coding sequence is TGTGCCTGGAAACAGGGGGTAAACACTGAAGCTTTCTTT. It encodes CAWKQGVNTEAFF.

The chain combines TRBV4-2 with TRBJ2-7; 10 positions match TRBD2. The CDR3 loop spans 15 amino acids. V dropped 3 bases and J dropped 1; count of bases not matched to a gene: 3. Germline V gene data show CDR1 as LGHNA and CDR2 as YNFKEQ. CDR3 in DNA: TGTGCCAGCAGCCAGGAGACTAGCGGGTCCTACGAGCAGTACTTC. Translated, it gives CASSQETSGSYEQYF.

The chain links TRBV5-1 to TRBJ1-4; 10 nucleotides match TRBD1. This CDR3 is built from 15 residues. The junction had 7 bases not matched to a gene; V was cut back by 3 bases and J by 8 bases. Germline loops: CDR1 SGHRS, CDR2 YFSETQ. CDR3 protein: CASSSADRGQEKLFF. The CDR3 coding sequence is TGCGCCAGCAGCTCCGCTGACAGGGGGCAGGAAAAACTGTTTTTT.

CDR3 bases: TGTGCCAGCAGCTTAGTCGCCTCGGGGATTAGGAACTACGAGCAGTACTTC. Translation: CASSLVASGIRNYEQYF. The chain recombines TRBV7-4 with TRBJ2-7, with D perhaps matching TRBD2 (5 bases). CDR1 SGHVT and CDR2 SQSDAQ come from the germline V gene. This CDR3 region has 17 residues. Deletions cut 1 base from V and 3 bases from J, with 19 bases between.

This clone was observed a single time. The chain joins TRBV14 to TRBJ2-1; possible D gene TRBD2, 5 bases. The CDR3 length is 17 residues. CDR1 SGHDN and CDR2 FVKESK come from the germline V gene. Trimming pared 2 bases from V and 8 bases from J, leaving 22 bases between. DNA for the CDR3: TGTGCCAGCAGCCAACAGATCGGGGTCCGGGGTATGTATGAGCAGTTCTTC. Protein product: CASSQQIGVRGMYEQFF.

V and J are TRBV2 and TRBJ2-7; 12 positions agree with TRBD2. V was pared by 5 bases and J by 4 bases, with 9 bases of the junction left unmatched. Germline CDR1 is SNHLY and CDR2 is FYNNEI. The CDR3 totals 16 residues. CDR3 sequence: CASSYNRLAGVYEQYF. The CDR3 region has the DNA TGTGCCAGCAGTTACAACCGACTAGCGGGAGTGTACGAGCAGTACTTC.

The chain recombines TRBV5-1 with TRBJ2-7; TRBD1 matches at 7 bases. V shed 0 bases, J shed 4 bases, and the junction held 4 bases outside the gene matches. This CDR3 is 14 amino acids long. The germline V gene encodes CDR1 SGHRS and CDR2 YFSETQ. CDR3 loop: CASSLAGQPYEQYF. The CDR3 coding sequence is TGCGCCAGCAGCTTGGCGGGACAGCCTTACGAGCAGTACTTC.

CDR3 amino acids: CASSFFRAGLHRDTQYF. Here the CDR3 DNA reads TGTGCCAGCAGCTTTTTCAGGGCAGGGCTTCACAGGGATACGCAGTATTTT. V gene TRBV11-2 combines with J gene TRBJ2-3; tentative D call: TRBD1 (5 bases). Germline V gives CDR1 SGHAT, CDR2 FQNNGV. V was trimmed by 3 bases and J by 6 bases, leaving 22 bases between them. CDR3 size: 17 residues.